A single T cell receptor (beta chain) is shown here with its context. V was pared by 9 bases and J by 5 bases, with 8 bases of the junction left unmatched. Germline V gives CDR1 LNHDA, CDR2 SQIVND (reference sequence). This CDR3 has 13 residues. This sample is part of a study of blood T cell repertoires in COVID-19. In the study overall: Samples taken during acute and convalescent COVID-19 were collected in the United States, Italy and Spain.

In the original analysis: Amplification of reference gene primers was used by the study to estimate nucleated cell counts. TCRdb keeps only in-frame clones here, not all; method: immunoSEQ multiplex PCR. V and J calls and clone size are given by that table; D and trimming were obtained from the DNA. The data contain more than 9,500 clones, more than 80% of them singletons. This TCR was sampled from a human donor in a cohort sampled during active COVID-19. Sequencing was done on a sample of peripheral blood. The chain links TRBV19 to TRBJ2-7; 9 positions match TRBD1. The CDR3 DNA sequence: TGTGCCAGCGGACAGGGGAGGGTACACGAGCAGTACTTC. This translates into CASGQGRVHEQYF.